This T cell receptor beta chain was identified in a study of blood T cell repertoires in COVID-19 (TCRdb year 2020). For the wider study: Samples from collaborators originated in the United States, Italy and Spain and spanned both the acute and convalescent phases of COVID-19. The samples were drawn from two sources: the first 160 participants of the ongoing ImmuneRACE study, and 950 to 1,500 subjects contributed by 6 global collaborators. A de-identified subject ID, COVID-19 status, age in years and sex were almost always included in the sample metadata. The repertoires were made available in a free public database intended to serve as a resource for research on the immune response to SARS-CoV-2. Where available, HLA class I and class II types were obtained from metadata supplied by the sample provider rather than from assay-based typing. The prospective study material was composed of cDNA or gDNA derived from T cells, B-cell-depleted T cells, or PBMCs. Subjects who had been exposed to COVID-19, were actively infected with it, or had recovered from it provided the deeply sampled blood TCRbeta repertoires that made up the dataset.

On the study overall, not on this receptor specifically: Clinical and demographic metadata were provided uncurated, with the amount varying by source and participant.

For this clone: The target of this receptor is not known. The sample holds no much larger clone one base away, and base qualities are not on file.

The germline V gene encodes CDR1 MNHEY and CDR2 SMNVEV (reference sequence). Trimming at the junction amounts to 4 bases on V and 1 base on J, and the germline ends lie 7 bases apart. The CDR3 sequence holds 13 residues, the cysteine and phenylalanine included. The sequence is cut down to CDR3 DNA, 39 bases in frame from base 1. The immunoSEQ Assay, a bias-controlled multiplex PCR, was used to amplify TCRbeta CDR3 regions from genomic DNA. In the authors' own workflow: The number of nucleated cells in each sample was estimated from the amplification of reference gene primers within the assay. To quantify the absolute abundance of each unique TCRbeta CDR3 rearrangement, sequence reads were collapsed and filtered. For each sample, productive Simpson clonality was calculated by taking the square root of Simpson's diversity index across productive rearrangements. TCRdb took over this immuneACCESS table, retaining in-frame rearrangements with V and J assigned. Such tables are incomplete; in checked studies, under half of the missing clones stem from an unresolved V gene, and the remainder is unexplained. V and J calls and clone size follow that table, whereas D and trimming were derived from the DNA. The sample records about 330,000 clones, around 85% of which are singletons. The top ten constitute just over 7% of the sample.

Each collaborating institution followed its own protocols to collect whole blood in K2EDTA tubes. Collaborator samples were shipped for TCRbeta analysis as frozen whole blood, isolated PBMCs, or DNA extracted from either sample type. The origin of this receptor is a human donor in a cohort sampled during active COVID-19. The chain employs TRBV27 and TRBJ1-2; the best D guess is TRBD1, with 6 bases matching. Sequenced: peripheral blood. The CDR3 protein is CASSWGLNYGYTF. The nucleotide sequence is TGTGCCAGCAGTTGGGGGCTTAACTATGGCTACACCTTC.